The source of this T cell receptor (beta chain) is a study of T cells after yellow fever vaccination. TCRdb redid the calling of the 5' RACE reads with MiXCR, one entry per CDR3 protein. This sample yields tens of thousands of distinct CDR3 sequences, of which more than 6.5% are seen a single time; about 40% belongs to the top ten. Germline CDR1 and CDR2: SGHRS and YFSETQ. The CDR3 sequence is 15 residues long. Losses at the gene ends were 5 bases for V and 7 bases for J; bases not matched to a gene: 8. The chain joins TRBV5-1 to TRBJ2-1; 11 bases map to TRBD2. The material was CD8+ T cells sorted from PBMCs, obtained roughly 46 days after the first yellow fever vaccination. This receptor was taken from a young man who received the YFV17D yellow fever vaccine. CDR3 bases: TGCGCCAGCAGTTCTAGCGGGGGGCGCATTAATGAGCAGTTCTTC. Translated: CASSSSGGRINEQFF.